This T cell receptor (beta chain) was retrieved from a study of T cell responses to AZD1222 COVID-19 vaccine. General study points: Vaccination with two AZD1222 doses was followed by a rise in Spike-specific TCR breadth and depth. Unmutated variant regions are reportedly targeted by nearly half of spike-specific TCRs.

Germline V gene sequence: CDR1 GTSNPN, CDR2 SVGIG (reference sequence). V lost 0 bases and J 4 bases, leaving 9 bases between the germline ends. The CDR3 extends over 13 amino acids. Some clones are missing from TCRdb's copy, which holds only in-frame ones; the method was immunoSEQ multiplex PCR. The data show around 140,000 clones, 75% to 90% seen once. In regard to this clone: Its matching antigen is unknown.

The rearrangement joins TRBV30 to TRBJ1-1; D gene ambiguous. The sequenced sample was peripheral blood, obtained on day 0 of AZD1222 vaccination. This TCR came from an adult in good health. In DNA, the CDR3 is TGTGCCTGGAGTGTCGACGAAGGCACTGAAGCTTTCTTT. Encoded protein: CAWSVDEGTEAFF. Full variable domain (rest looked up from reference TRBV30 and TRBJ1-1): SQTIHQWPATLVQPVGSPLSLECTVEGTSNPNLYWYRQAAGRGLQLLFYSVGIGQISSEVPQNLSASRPQDRQFILSSKKLLLSDSGFYLCAWSVDEGTEAFFGQGTRLTVV.